This T cell receptor (beta chain) is drawn from a study of OX40 agonist ivuxolimab in advanced cancers. For the study at large: Two patients with cutaneous melanoma and one with hepatocellular carcinoma, three in total, showed partial responses.

Method: immunoSEQ multiplex PCR; TCRdb's copy keeps in-frame clones and lacks some. The sample includes some 97,000 clones, under 95% seen only once; the top ten take 0.5% to 0.65%. Study-wide findings and caveats: Partial responders at 0.1-3.0 mg/kg had among the lowest clonal expansion. Averaging showed that CD8+ T cells had more expanded clones than CD4+ did.

Notes on this clone: The antigen remains unidentified.

Trimming stripped 6 bases from V and 5 bases from J, with 17 bases between. Per germline, CDR1 GTSNPN and CDR2 SVGIG (reference sequence). This CDR3 region has 14 residues. The TCR originated in an adult with an advanced solid tumor such as melanoma, head and neck, liver or kidney cancer. The specimen comprised CD4+ or CD8+ T cells sorted from blood, sampled in a trial of the OX40 agonist ivuxolimab. The J gene is TRBJ2-1, the V gene TRBV30; D remains ambiguous. The DNA of the CDR3 is TGTGCCTGTAACCCTGGCAGAATAAACAATGAGCAGTTCTTC. The encoded protein is CACNPGRINNEQFF.